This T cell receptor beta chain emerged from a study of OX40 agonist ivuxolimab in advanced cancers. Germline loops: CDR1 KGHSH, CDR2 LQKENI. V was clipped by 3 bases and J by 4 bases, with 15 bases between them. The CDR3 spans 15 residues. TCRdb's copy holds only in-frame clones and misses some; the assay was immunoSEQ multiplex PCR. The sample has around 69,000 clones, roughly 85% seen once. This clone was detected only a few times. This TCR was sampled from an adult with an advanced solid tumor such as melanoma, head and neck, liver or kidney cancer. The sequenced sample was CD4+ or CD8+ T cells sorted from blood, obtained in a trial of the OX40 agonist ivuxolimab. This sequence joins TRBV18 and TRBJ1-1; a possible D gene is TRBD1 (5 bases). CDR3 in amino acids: CASSPIPGSGTEAFF. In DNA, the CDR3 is TGTGCCAGCTCACCGATCCCAGGGTCGGGCACTGAAGCTTTCTTT.